This TCR beta chain originates from a study of blood T cell repertoires in COVID-19. Overall study: COVID-19 samples from acute and convalescent phases originated in the United States, Italy and Spain. Sources were T cells, B-cell-depleted T cells, or PBMCs; the material itself was cDNA or gDNA.

This CDR3 contains 15 residues. Germline V gene data show CDR1 as MGHRA and CDR2 as YSYEKL. J lost 3 bases, V lost 4 bases, and 7 bases had no gene match. The authors' processing: Reference gene primers were amplified, and this amplification served to estimate nucleated cell counts. Produced via immunoSEQ multiplex PCR; TCRdb's table is partial and in-frame only. The V and J calls and the clone size are those of that table, but D and trimming were determined from the DNA. Found here are approximately 66,000 clones, about 87% of them singletons; the top ten hold approximately 7%. This sequence joins TRBV4-1 and TRBJ1-1; 8 nucleotides match TRBD1. Material for sequencing was peripheral blood. The sequence derives from a man in his 60s with acute or convalescent COVID-19. The CDR3 region has the DNA TGCGCCAGCAGCCCAGACAGGGGAGGGTACACTGAAGCTTTCTTT. It codes for CASSPDRGGYTEAFF.